The source of this TCR beta chain is a study of blood T cell repertoires in COVID-19. Whole-study context: The study drew acute and convalescent COVID-19 samples from the United States, Italy and Spain.

Losses at the gene ends were 5 bases for V and 3 bases for J; bases not matched to a gene: 10. CDR1 LNHDA and CDR2 SQIVND come from the germline V gene (reference sequence). CDR3 length equals 16 residues. Method: immunoSEQ multiplex PCR; TCRdb's copy keeps in-frame clones and lacks some. This table holds 130,000 or so clones, over 75% found once. The sample was peripheral blood. This chain joins TRBV19 and TRBJ2-3, with 8 bases lining up with TRBD2. The TCR sequence derives from a man between 60 and 70 years old with active or convalescent COVID-19. The chain's CDR3 is CASSSYGTSSTDTQYF. CDR3 in DNA: TGTGCCAGTAGTTCCTACGGGACTAGTAGTACAGATACGCAGTATTTT.